Listed here are 21 T cell receptor beta chains from one sample, sequenced in a study of OX40 agonist ivuxolimab in advanced cancers. This table comes from immunoSEQ multiplex PCR, and its TCRdb copy is limited to in-frame clones, with some not included. The table shows more than 60,000 clones, with about 83% occurring only once. This specimen was CD4+ or CD8+ T cells sorted from blood, taken in a trial of the OX40 agonist ivuxolimab. Every receptor here comes from an adult with an advanced solid tumor such as melanoma, head and neck, liver or kidney cancer.

The rearrangement uses TRBV6-1 and TRBJ2-2; D ambiguous. The germline CDR1 and CDR2 sequences are MNHNS and SASEGT. Trimming took off 3 bases at V and 0 bases at J, with 14 bases between the two ends. CDR3 length: 17 amino acids. CDR3 amino acids: CASSEVIGPTNTGELFF. DNA for the CDR3: TGTGCCAGCAGTGAGGTCATAGGCCCGACGAACACCGGGGAGCTGTTTTTT.

J is TRBJ2-1 and V is TRBV4-3; unclear D gene. The ends were cut back, 0 bases at V and 9 bases at J, with 12 bases in the middle. This CDR3 is built from 14 residues. Germline values: CDR1 LGHNA, CDR2 YSLEER. CDR3 residues: CASSQDLSAREQFF. CDR3 in DNA: TGCGCCAGCAGCCAAGATTTATCTGCGCGTGAGCAGTTCTTC.

The gene calls are TRBV5-8 and TRBJ2-1, with 10 nucleotides matching TRBD2. V lost 4 bases, J lost 6 bases, and 7 bases stayed unmatched. Germline V gene sequence: CDR1 SGHTS, CDR2 YDEGEE. The CDR3 has 15 residues. The chain's CDR3 is CASSAGLAAFNEQFF. For the CDR3, the DNA is TGTGCCAGCAGCGCCGGACTAGCGGCTTTCAATGAGCAGTTCTTC.

DNA of the CDR3: TGTGCCAGCTCACCACAAACTACCCCGGACGGGGAGCTGTTTTTT. Protein sequence: CASSPQTTPDGELFF. The genes are TRBV18 and TRBJ2-2; D gene uncertain. Trimming stripped 1 base from V and 7 bases from J, with 13 bases between. The CDR3 runs to 15 residues. CDR1 and CDR2 from the germline V gene are KGHSH and LQKENI.

With regard to this clone: The same CDR3 can be traced to other DNA sequences in this sample. The V call is TRBV2, the J call TRBJ1-5, with unresolved D. Germline V CDR1 and CDR2: SNHLY, FYNNEI. The CDR3 is 15 amino acids. V was shortened by 2 bases and J by 1 base, with 9 bases between the two germline ends. The CDR3: CASSEQGRSNQPQHF. CDR3 in DNA: TGTGCCAGCAGTGAACAAGGCAGGAGCAATCAGCCCCAGCATTTT.

The J gene is TRBJ1-3, the V gene TRBV11-3, with D perhaps matching TRBD1 (5 bases). The CDR3 runs 15 residues. The germline gives CDR1 SGHNT, CDR2 YENEEA. V lost 5 bases and J 2 bases, leaving 13 bases between the germline ends. The CDR3 DNA reads as TGTGCCAGCAGCCTCGACAGCCTGACTGGAAACACCATATATTTT. As protein: CASSLDSLTGNTIYF. Filled out from reference TRBV11-3 and TRBJ1-3, the complete variable domain reads EAGVVQSPRYKIIEKKQPVAFWCNPISGHNTLYWYLQNLGQGPELLIRYENEEAVDDSQLPKDRFSAERLKGVDSTLKIQPAELGDSAVYLCASSLDSLTGNTIYFGEGSWLTVV.

The chain links TRBV13 to TRBJ2-1; tentatively, D is TRBD2 (6 bases). The CDR3 is 17 residues long. Trimming removed 0 bases from V and 8 bases from J, with 20 bases in between. CDR1 is PRHDT and CDR2 is FYEKMQ in the germline V gene (reference sequence). The CDR3 here is CASSLGPSTGLVDEQFF. CDR3 DNA: TGTGCCAGCAGCTTAGGTCCTTCTACGGGACTCGTCGATGAGCAGTTCTTC.

The rearrangement joins TRBV28 to TRBJ1-5; D is unresolved. V was trimmed by 8 bases and J by 6 bases, leaving 5 bases between them. The CDR3 is 10 amino acids. Germline CDR1 is MDHEN and CDR2 is SYDVKM. CDR3 sequence: CASSLQPQHF. DNA of the CDR3: TGTGCCAGCTCCCTTCAGCCCCAGCATTTT.

This chain uses TRBV7-8 with TRBJ2-2, with TRBD1 matching over 9 bases. The germline CDR1 and CDR2 sequences are SGHVS and FQNEAQ. With V trimmed by 10 bases and J by 0 bases, 12 bases remained unmatched. The CDR3 has 17 residues. The CDR3 protein is CATSAGTGLPNTGELFF. Here the CDR3 DNA reads TGTGCCACTTCAGCGGGGACAGGGCTTCCGAACACCGGGGAGCTGTTTTTT.

J is TRBJ1-4 and V is TRBV19; D ambiguous. The CDR3 totals 14 residues. Germline CDR1 and CDR2: LNHDA and SQIVND (reference sequence). V lost 4 bases and J lost 5, with 11 bases in between. The CDR3 here is CASSSGRLNEKLFF. The DNA of the CDR3 is TGTGCCAGTAGTAGCGGACGGCTAAATGAAAAACTGTTTTTT.

There are a few counts of this clone. The rearrangement links TRBV28 to TRBJ2-1; 7 bases map to TRBD2. Germline CDR1 and CDR2: MDHEN and SYDVKM. With 5 bases clipped from V and 6 bases from J, the junction kept 10 bases outside the gene matches. This CDR3 region has 15 residues. The CDR3 nucleotides read TGTGCCAGCAGTCCCCATGGACTAGTGCGCAATGAGCAGTTCTTC. Its translation is CASSPHGLVRNEQFF.

The chain uses TRBV18 and TRBJ2-7, with D tentatively TRBD2 (7 bases). Germline CDR1 and CDR2: KGHSH and LQKENI. The CDR3 has 15 residues. The germline V and J ends were trimmed by 3 bases and 5 bases, with 17 bases remaining between them. CDR3 sequence reads: CASSPLGGRVHEQYF. Written as DNA, the CDR3 is TGTGCCAGCTCACCTCTCGGGGGGCGCGTCCACGAGCAGTACTTC.

The CDR3 sequence: CASGNRDNEQFF. The CDR3 DNA sequence: TGTGCCAGCGGGAACCGGGACAATGAGCAGTTCTTC. The chain uses TRBV7-9 and TRBJ2-1; D uncertain. The CDR3 consists of 12 residues. Trimming took off 8 bases at V and 5 bases at J, with 10 bases between the two ends. Looked up from germline, CDR1 is SEHNR and CDR2 is FQNEAQ (reference sequence).

This clone has only a few counts. This chain joins TRBV5-4 and TRBJ1-3; D is undetermined. Germline V gene lookup returns CDR1 SGHNT and CDR2 YYREEE (reference sequence). V dropped 0 bases and J dropped 0 bases, with 10 bases sitting between them. The CDR3 extends over 16 amino acids. CDR3 DNA: TGTGCCAGCAGCTTGGCGGGCACTCGCTCTGGAAACACCATATATTTT. Translated, it gives CASSLAGTRSGNTIYF.

The V call is TRBV19, the J call TRBJ2-7; 9 bases line up with TRBD1. The CDR3 length is 15 residues. Germline V CDR1 and CDR2: LNHDA, SQIVND (reference sequence). V was clipped by 5 bases and J by 1 base; unmatched bases: 6. CDR3 protein: CASSSLQGASYEQYF. The CDR3, as DNA: TGTGCCAGTAGTTCCCTACAGGGGGCGTCCTACGAGCAGTACTTC. Full variable domain (rest looked up from reference TRBV19 and TRBJ2-7): DGGITQSPKYLFRKEGQNVTLSCEQNLNHDAMYWYRQDPGQGLRLIYYSQIVNDFQKGDIAEGYSVSREKKESFPLTVTSAQKNPTAFYLCASSSLQGASYEQYFGPGTRLTVT.

The chain links TRBV28 to TRBJ2-2, with D possibly being TRBD1 (6 bases). Trimming stripped 3 bases from V and 2 bases from J, with 13 bases between. CDR1 and CDR2 (germline): MDHEN, SYDVKM. This CDR3 is built from 16 residues. This CDR3 reads CASSFPRQANTGELFF. The CDR3 bases are TGTGCCAGCAGTTTCCCCCGACAGGCAAACACCGGGGAGCTGTTTTTT.

The chain recombines TRBV10-3 with TRBJ2-5, with D unresolved. The CDR3 consists of 14 residues. V lost 0 bases to trimming and J lost 2 bases, with 7 bases between them. Germline V gives CDR1 ENHRY, CDR2 SYGVKD. CDR3 coding DNA: TGTGCCATCAGTGAGTCGACCGGGCAAGAGACCCAGTACTTC. It yields the protein CAISESTGQETQYF.

The V and J genes are TRBV29-1 and TRBJ2-3; D perhaps matches TRBD1 (5 bases). Germline V gene sequence: CDR1 SQVTM, CDR2 ANQGSEA. Trimming cost V 2 bases and J 2 bases, with 11 bases left between them. This CDR3 contains 14 residues. The DNA of the CDR3 is TGCAGCGTTGAATGGGGCAGGGCCACAGATACGCAGTATTTT. The encoded protein is CSVEWGRATDTQYF.

This clone was observed a single time. This sample includes further DNA sequences coding for the same CDR3. This rearrangement joins TRBV19 to TRBJ1-2; 7 nucleotides match TRBD1. CDR1 and CDR2 from the germline V gene are LNHDA and SQIVND (reference sequence). Losses at the gene ends were 5 bases for V and 4 bases for J; bases not matched to a gene: 4. This CDR3 has 13 amino acids. In DNA, the CDR3 is TGTGCCAGTAGTCGGGGACAGCTCTATGGCTACACCTTC. Translating gives CASSRGQLYGYTF.

The chain joins TRBV19 to TRBJ1-6; 9 positions match TRBD1. The V gene end was trimmed by 2 bases and the J gene end by 9 bases; junction bases not matched to a gene: 5. CDR3 length: 15 amino acids. Germline CDR1 is LNHDA and CDR2 is SQIVND (reference sequence). The CDR3 DNA reads TGTGCCAGTAGTATAAATCCGGGACAGGGTTCACCCCTCCACTTT. Protein product: CASSINPGQGSPLHF.

CDR3 protein: CASIGKSSGNTIYF. DNA of the CDR3: TGTGCCAGCATCGGTAAAAGCTCTGGAAACACCATATATTTT. The chain joins TRBV5-5 to TRBJ1-3; D uncertain. V gave up 6 bases and J gave up 0 bases, with 10 bases separating them. The germline gives CDR1 SGHKS, CDR2 YYEKEE (reference sequence). The CDR3 has 14 residues.